The 10 T cell receptor beta chains reported below all come from one sample, sequenced in a study of T-cell memory formation after mild COVID-19. TCRdb passed the 5' RACE reads through MiXCR, listing each CDR3 protein once. This table holds about 310,000 distinct CDR3 sequences, roughly 21% found once. Sequenced material: PBMCs or a T cell subset sorted from them (not recorded which). These receptors were collected from a man younger than 30 who had mild COVID-19 (a few samples of this study predate the infection). Cell type and time point are not known.

This clonotype was seen only a few times. V is TRBV2 and J is TRBJ1-2; no definite D call. The CDR3 contains 12 residues. V was cut by 8 bases and J by 3 bases, with 10 bases left in between. Germline V gives CDR1 SNHLY, CDR2 FYNNEI. The CDR3 here is CASARNHYGYTF. CDR3 bases: TGTGCCAGCGCGAGGAACCACTATGGCTACACCTTC.

The chain is built from TRBV9 and TRBJ1-2, with 8 bases matching TRBD1. Germline V gene data show CDR1 as SGDLS and CDR2 as YYNGEE. With 3 bases clipped from V and 4 bases from J, the junction kept 2 bases outside the gene matches. The CDR3 runs 13 residues. As DNA, the CDR3 is TGTGCCAGCAGCGGACAGGGGACCTATGGCTACACCTTC. Residues: CASSGQGTYGYTF.

This clonotype was found a few times. CDR3 DNA: TGCAGCGTTGAGACAGGGAGGGGGAGCCAAGAGACCCAGTACTTC. The encoded protein is CSVETGRGSQETQYF. The chain uses TRBV29-1 and TRBJ2-5; TRBD1 or TRBD2 may be the D gene (7 bases each). This CDR3 contains 15 residues. V was pared by 3 bases and J by 1 base, with 15 bases between. CDR1 and CDR2 from the germline V gene are SQVTM and ANQGSEA.

About this clonotype itself: Relative to the germline gene, one junction end is altered; a read error may explain this. The rearrangement uses TRBV12-3 or TRBV12-4 and TRBJ2-5; D not certain. The CDR3 has 16 residues. The CDR3 DNA sequence: TGCGCCAGCTCATCAGTGGCAGGAGCGTACCAAGAGACCCAGTACTTC. As protein: CASSSVAGAYQETQYF.

The V call is TRBV20-1, the J call TRBJ2-2; D call uncertain. CDR3 length equals 14 residues. The V and J ends lost 0 bases and 10 bases respectively, with 15 bases between them. Germline V lookup: CDR1 DFQATT, CDR2 SNEGSKA (reference sequence). CDR3 sequence reads: CSARDLRHGVELFF. CDR3 in DNA: TGCAGTGCTAGAGATCTGAGGCATGGCGTGGAGCTGTTTTTT.

This clonotype was detected a few times. This chain joins TRBV19 and TRBJ2-1; 7 nucleotides align to TRBD2. Trimming took 3 bases from V and 4 from J; bases not matched to a gene: 6. Germline CDR1 reads LNHDA; CDR2 reads SQIVND (reference sequence). The CDR3 runs 15 residues. The CDR3 DNA sequence: TGTGCCAGTAGTATTCGGCTAGCGGAGTACAATGAGCAGTTCTTC. Its protein product is CASSIRLAEYNEQFF.

This clonotype was detected only a few times. The CDR3 spells CASSLPIQGTETQYF. CDR3 bases: TGTGCCAGCAGTTTGCCCATACAGGGAACGGAGACCCAGTACTTC. The chain has TRBV28 and TRBJ2-5; TRBD1 is a possible D gene (6 bases). V lost 3 bases and J 5 bases, leaving 16 bases between the germline ends. The germline V gene has CDR1 MDHEN and CDR2 SYDVKM. The CDR3 has 15 amino acids.

Of note for this clonotype: An end of the junction does not agree with germline; a read error may underlie this. The genes are TRBV4-3 and TRBJ2-3; 13 bases are a match to TRBD2. The length of the CDR3 is 16 residues. Germline V gives CDR1 LGHNA, CDR2 YSLEER. The CDR3 sequence: CASSQGLAGGTDTQYF. In DNA, the CDR3 is TGCGCCAGCAGCCAAGGACTAGCGGGGGGCACCGATACGCAGTATTTT.

The chain couples TRBV27 to TRBJ2-5, with 8 bases identical to TRBD2. The V and J ends lost 1 base and 0 bases, in that order; junction bases with no gene match: 4. The CDR3 is made up of 16 amino acids. The germline V gene encodes CDR1 MNHEY and CDR2 SMNVEV (reference sequence). This CDR3 reads CASSLLASGYQETQYF. CDR3 sequence (DNA): TGTGCCAGCAGTTTATTGGCTAGCGGGTACCAAGAGACCCAGTACTTC.

This clonotype was seen more than once but under ten times. J is TRBJ1-5 and V is TRBV24-1, with D tentatively TRBD1 (6 bases). This CDR3 is built from 20 residues. V lost 8 bases and J 5 bases, leaving 33 bases between the germline ends. Germline CDR1 is KGHDR and CDR2 is SFDVKD. CDR3 amino acids: CATTNGPRGGGQTGYQPQHF. In DNA form, the CDR3 reads TGTGCCACCACCAATGGTCCTCGAGGGGGAGGTCAAACGGGATATCAGCCCCAGCATTTT.